These 20 T cell receptor beta chains originate from one sample sequenced in a study of CD4 T cells in relation to SARS-CoV-2 and coronaviruses. Before the COVID-19 pandemic, during about 2010-2019, CD4+ T cells were taken from unexposed donors. CD4+ T cells were isolated from the cells after about ten days of culture. These TCRs are of unknown antigen specificity. Sequencing used immunoSEQ multiplex PCR; TCRdb keeps in-frame clones, though not all of them. The sample has about 22,000 clones; 76% are singletons. Sequencing was carried out using CD4+ T cells from PBMCs, cultured in vitro. Receptors were obtained from a human donor in good health.

The V call is TRBV11-1, the J call TRBJ2-7; D may be TRBD1 or TRBD2 (6 bases each). Germline V CDR1 and CDR2: SGHAT, FQDESV (reference sequence). Trimming cost V 1 base and J 8 bases, with 21 bases left between them. The CDR3 sequence is 16 residues long. The CDR3 region is CASSLDVQGRGLKQYF. The CDR3 DNA reads TGTGCCAGCAGCTTAGATGTGCAGGGGAGAGGACTAAAGCAGTACTTC.

The rearrangement uses TRBV5-6 and TRBJ2-7, with TRBD1 as a possible D gene (6 bases). From germline, CDR1 is SGHDT and CDR2 YYEEEE. This CDR3 comprises 12 residues. V was shortened by 4 bases and J by 4 bases, with 9 bases between the two germline ends. CDR3 DNA sequence: TGTGCCAGCAGCCTAGACAGGTACGAGCAGTACTTC. It is translated as CASSLDRYEQYF.

This sequence joins TRBV3-1 (or the pseudogene TRBV3-2) and TRBJ2-4; D unclear. The CDR3 is 14 residues long. V lost 3 bases, J lost 0 bases, and 6 bases lay in between. Germline V gene sequence: CDR1 LGHDT, CDR2 YNNKEL (reference sequence). The CDR3 bases are TGTGCCAGCAGCCAGTTACTAGCCAAAAACATTCAGTACTTC. Amino acids: CASSQLLAKNIQYF.

The DNA for the CDR3 is TGCGCCAGCAGCGGGATGGAGGGGGAGCAGTACTTC. Protein product: CASSGMEGEQYF. V and J are TRBV5-1 and TRBJ2-7, with a weak D call TRBD2 (6 bases). The CDR3 contains 12 residues. V lost 4 bases and J 7 bases, leaving 12 bases between the germline ends. Germline values: CDR1 SGHRS, CDR2 YFSETQ.

J is TRBJ2-1 and V is TRBV24-1; the match to TRBD2 covers 8 bases. Unmatched junction bases numbered 3, after V lost 0 bases and J lost 3 bases. Germline CDR1 KGHDR, CDR2 SFDVKD. The CDR3 consists of 16 residues. The CDR3 loop is CATSDLTSGDYNEQFF. The CDR3 DNA reads as TGTGCCACCAGTGATTTGACTAGCGGAGACTACAATGAGCAGTTCTTC.

This clone was detected only once. The chain carries TRBV6-5 and TRBJ2-3, with a tentative D call TRBD1 (5 bases). There are 13 residues in the CDR3. V was pared by 10 bases and J by 2 bases, with 13 bases between. Germline loops: CDR1 MNHEY, CDR2 SVGAGI. The CDR3 bases are TGTGCCACAAAACAGGAACACACAGATACGCAGTATTTT. This translates into CATKQEHTDTQYF.

The chain links TRBV12-3 or TRBV12-4 to TRBJ1-2; unclear D gene. The CDR3 sequence is 13 residues long. Trimming took 5 bases from V and 8 from J, leaving 15 bases between them. In nucleotides, the CDR3 is TGTGCCAGCAGTCTCGGACCTCCCCGAGGCTACACCTTC. Residues: CASSLGPPRGYTF.

V usage is TRBV30 and J usage is TRBJ1-2; no reliable D call. Looked up from germline, CDR1 is GTSNPN and CDR2 is SVGIG (reference sequence). The CDR3 is made up of 12 amino acids. V was cut by 0 bases and J by 9 bases, with 11 bases left in between. CDR3 coding DNA: TGTGCCTGGAGTGTCCCTCCCGACAGCTACACCTTC. It translates to CAWSVPPDSYTF.

This clone was detected only once. The rearrangement joins TRBV2 to TRBJ1-2; TRBD1 might be the D (6 bases). CDR1 SNHLY and CDR2 FYNNEI come from the germline V gene. V lost 5 bases to trimming and J lost 6 bases, with 19 bases between them. CDR3 length: 15 amino acids. The CDR3 bases are TGTGCCAGCAGTTCGGAGAGGGGGGGGTGGAATGGCTACACCTTC. The encoded protein is CASSSERGGWNGYTF.

This clone has a handful of counts. This chain uses TRBV5-1 with TRBJ1-1, with a weak D call TRBD1 (6 bases). The CDR3 is 13 residues long. Germline lookup yields CDR1 SGHRS and CDR2 YFSETQ. Trimming took off 5 bases at V and 11 bases at J, with 19 bases between the two ends. The CDR3 region is CASRQDSARGAFF. The DNA for the CDR3 is TGCGCCAGCAGACAGGACAGCGCGAGGGGGGCTTTCTTT.

The V gene is TRBV27, the J gene TRBJ2-2; D is unresolved. Deletions cut 7 bases from V and 5 bases from J, with 17 bases between. CDR3 length equals 15 residues. Germline loops: CDR1 MNHEY, CDR2 SMNVEV (reference sequence). As DNA, the CDR3 is TGTGCCAGCACCTCCTGGGGAACCGGGACCGGGGAGCTGTTTTTT. Protein product: CASTSWGTGTGELFF.

The chain has TRBV18 and TRBJ2-1, with D perhaps matching TRBD2 (5 bases). This CDR3 is 14 amino acids long. Trimming cost V 0 bases and J 3 bases, with 6 bases left between them. Germline assignment: CDR1 KGHSH and CDR2 LQKENI. CDR3 DNA: TGTGCCAGCTCACCACCAGGACTCTACAATGAGCAGTTCTTC. It codes for CASSPPGLYNEQFF.

The chain links TRBV3-1 (or the pseudogene TRBV3-2) to TRBJ1-2; D remains ambiguous. The CDR3 runs 13 residues. Germline assignment: CDR1 LGHDT and CDR2 YNNKEL (reference sequence). V was clipped by 4 bases and J by 5 bases, with 11 bases between them. CDR3 in amino acids: CASSPKLSYGYTF. The CDR3 nucleotides are TGTGCCAGCAGCCCTAAATTGAGTTATGGCTACACCTTC.

V and J are TRBV5-6 and TRBJ2-1; TRBD2 aligns across 7 bases. The CDR3 runs 16 residues. V lost 4 bases, J lost 3 bases, and 10 bases stayed unmatched. In germline, CDR1 is SGHDT, CDR2 YYEEEE. In DNA, the CDR3 is TGTGCCAGCAGCCTAATCAGCGGGGCGAACTACAATGAGCAGTTCTTC. It encodes CASSLISGANYNEQFF.

J is TRBJ1-2 and V is TRBV5-1; 7 bases map to TRBD1. Trimming removed 3 bases from V and 4 bases from J; junction bases left unmatched: 9. Germline assignment: CDR1 SGHRS and CDR2 YFSETQ. The CDR3 extends over 15 amino acids. The CDR3 here is CASSSGQDQGYGYTF. Here the CDR3 DNA reads TGCGCCAGCAGCTCAGGACAGGATCAAGGCTATGGCTACACCTTC.

The rearrangement links TRBV5-5 to TRBJ1-1, with a tentative D call TRBD1 (6 bases). V dropped 1 base and J dropped 1 base, with 11 bases sitting between them. The CDR3 totals 15 residues. Germline CDR1 reads SGHKS; CDR2 reads YYEKEE (reference sequence). As DNA, the CDR3 is TGTGCCAGCAGCTTGTATGGGGGGCCGAACACTGAAGCTTTCTTT. Translating gives CASSLYGGPNTEAFF.

This chain joins TRBV3-1 (or the pseudogene TRBV3-2) and TRBJ2-7; D is uncertain. Germline values: CDR1 LGHDT, CDR2 YNNKEL (reference sequence). The CDR3 runs 13 residues. V dropped 8 bases and J dropped 0 bases, with 11 bases sitting between them. The CDR3 loop reads CASRSRSSYEQYF. The CDR3 DNA follows: TGTGCCAGCCGGTCGAGGAGCTCCTACGAGCAGTACTTC.

This rearrangement joins TRBV5-4 to TRBJ2-1, with 8 bases lining up with TRBD2. There are 15 residues in the CDR3. V dropped 4 bases and J dropped 2; count of bases not matched to a gene: 5. The germline V gene encodes CDR1 SGHNT and CDR2 YYREEE (reference sequence). CDR3 sequence reads: CASSIAGSPYNEQFF. The CDR3 DNA sequence: TGTGCCAGCAGCATAGCGGGGTCCCCCTACAATGAGCAGTTCTTC.

This chain uses TRBV3-1 (or the pseudogene TRBV3-2) with TRBJ1-2, with no clear D. Trimming took off 1 base at V and 0 bases at J, with 12 bases between the two ends. Germline CDR1 and CDR2: LGHDT and YNNKEL (reference sequence). CDR3 length: 16 amino acids. The CDR3 DNA follows: TGTGCCAGCAGCCAAGTGGGAGACGCTGCTAACTATGGCTACACCTTC. Translation gives CASSQVGDAANYGYTF.

V and J are TRBV6-4 and TRBJ2-1; tentatively, D is TRBD1 (7 bases). Trimming took off 2 bases at V and 15 bases at J, with 14 bases between the two ends. CDR3 size: 12 residues. Germline CDR1 is MRHNA and CDR2 is SNTAGT. In nucleotides, the CDR3 is TGTGCCAGCAGTGACAGGCAGGGGGGATGGTTCTTC. Residues: CASSDRQGGWFF.